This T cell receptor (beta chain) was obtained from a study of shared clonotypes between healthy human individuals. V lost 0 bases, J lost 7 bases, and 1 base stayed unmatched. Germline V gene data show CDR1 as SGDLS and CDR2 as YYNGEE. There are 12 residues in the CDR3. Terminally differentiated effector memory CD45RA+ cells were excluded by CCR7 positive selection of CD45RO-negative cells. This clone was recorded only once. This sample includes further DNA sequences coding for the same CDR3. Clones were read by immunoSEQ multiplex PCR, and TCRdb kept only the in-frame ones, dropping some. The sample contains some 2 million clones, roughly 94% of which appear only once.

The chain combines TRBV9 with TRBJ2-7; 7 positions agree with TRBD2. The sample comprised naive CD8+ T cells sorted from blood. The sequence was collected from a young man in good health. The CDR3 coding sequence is TGTGCCAGCAGCGTAGACGGGGGGGAGCAGTACTTC. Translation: CASSVDGGEQYF.